The next 28 T cell receptor beta chains were all read from a single sample in a study of blood T cell repertoires in COVID-19. The assay was immunoSEQ multiplex PCR, and TCRdb's table has in-frame clones only and misses some. This table has fewer than 250,000 clones, around 85% appearing once. The sample was PBMCs or T cells enriched from blood (not recorded which). The receptors originated from a woman aged 40-49 years with acute COVID-19.

The chain links TRBV11-3 to TRBJ2-7, with 11 nucleotides matching TRBD1. The V segment lost 0 bases and the J segment 4 bases; nucleotides outside the gene matches: 2. In germline, CDR1 is SGHNT, CDR2 YENEEA. CDR3 length equals 15 residues. The CDR3 coding sequence is TGTGCCAGCAGCTTAGAGGACAGGGGGCTGTACGAGCAGTACTTC. Amino acid sequence: CASSLEDRGLYEQYF.

The chain couples TRBV15 to TRBJ2-7; D is ambiguous. The V end lost 0 bases, the J end lost 7 bases, and 10 bases lay between the germline ends. Germline V gene sequence: CDR1 LNHNV, CDR2 YYDKDF (reference sequence). The CDR3 length is 13 residues. The CDR3 coding sequence is TGTGCCACCAGCAGAGATCGGAGCCCTGAGCAGTACTTC. It encodes CATSRDRSPEQYF.

Only one count was recorded for this clone. This chain uses TRBV12-3 or TRBV12-4 with TRBJ2-5, with D unclear. The CDR3 runs 11 residues. V shed 5 bases and J shed 3 bases, with 4 bases lying between them. The CDR3 nucleotides read TGTGCCAGCAGTCAGGAAGAGACCCAGTACTTC. Its translation: CASSQEETQYF.

This clone was detected only once. V gene TRBV28 combines with J gene TRBJ2-7, with D unresolved. This CDR3 has 11 residues. The V gene's germline CDR1 is MDHEN and CDR2 SYDVKM. The V end lost 5 bases, the J end lost 3 bases, and 5 bases lay between the germline ends. The CDR3 reads CASSVLYEQYF. CDR3 in DNA: TGTGCCAGCAGTGTTCTCTACGAGCAGTACTTC.

This clone came up a few times. V usage is TRBV19 and J usage is TRBJ2-2, with 9 bases lining up with TRBD2. CDR1 is LNHDA, CDR2 SQIVND, per germline (reference sequence). V was pared by 7 bases and J by 4 bases, with 13 bases of the junction left unmatched. The CDR3 spans 17 residues. In DNA, the CDR3 is TGTGCCAGTATGAAAGTGGGGAGCGGGAGGTTCACCGGGGAGCTGTTTTTT. Amino acids: CASMKVGSGRFTGELFF.

V usage is TRBV7-8 and J usage is TRBJ2-7; D uncertain. Per germline, CDR1 SGHVS and CDR2 FQNEAQ. CDR3 size: 14 residues. The V end was cut by 3 bases, the J end by 0 bases, with 9 bases between. The CDR3 DNA follows: TGTGCCAGCAGCTTCGGATCTAGCTCCTACGAGCAGTACTTC. It yields the protein CASSFGSSSYEQYF.

V and J are TRBV19 and TRBJ2-3; 8 bases agree with TRBD2. V lost 2 bases to trimming and J lost 4 bases; unmatched junction nucleotides: 8. The germline CDR1 and CDR2 sequences are LNHDA and SQIVND (reference sequence). CDR3 size: 16 residues. The CDR3 coding sequence is TGTGCCAGTAGTATACGGGGACTAGTAGAACCAGATACGCAGTATTTT. Protein product: CASSIRGLVEPDTQYF.

The V and J genes are TRBV28 and TRBJ1-2; D unresolved. V dropped 5 bases and J dropped 3 bases, with 4 bases sitting between them. The CDR3 runs 11 residues. From germline, CDR1 is MDHEN and CDR2 SYDVKM. CDR3 sequence: CASSQDYGYTF. The DNA of the CDR3 is TGTGCCAGCAGTCAGGACTATGGCTACACCTTC.

A single count supports this clone. The chain is built from TRBV3-1 (or the pseudogene TRBV3-2) and TRBJ1-6; weak D call: TRBD1 (6 bases). There are 18 residues in the CDR3. CDR1 and CDR2 from the germline V gene are LGHDT and YNNKEL (reference sequence). The V and J ends lost 4 bases and 0 bases respectively, with 16 bases between them. CDR3 region: CASSRTGRGSSYNSPLHF. CDR3 in DNA: TGTGCCAGCAGCCGAACAGGGAGAGGGAGCTCCTATAATTCACCCCTCCACTTT.

The rearrangement joins TRBV7-3 to TRBJ1-1; D may be TRBD1 (5 bases). CDR1 is SGHTA and CDR2 is FQGTGA in the germline V gene. The CDR3 runs 13 residues. V dropped 5 bases and J dropped 4 bases, with 11 bases sitting between them. DNA of the CDR3: TGTGCCAGCAGCAGGGGCCCCTCCACTGAAGCTTTCTTT. It is translated as CASSRGPSTEAFF.

The chain uses TRBV25-1 and TRBJ2-5, with 11 nucleotides matching TRBD2. Germline CDR1 MGHDK, CDR2 SYGVNS. The junction had 12 bases not matched to a gene; V was cut back by 11 bases and J by 4 bases. The CDR3 loop spans 15 amino acids. The CDR3 sequence: CAGAYSGRAGETQYF. As DNA, the CDR3 is TGTGCCGGGGCCTATAGCGGGAGGGCCGGAGAGACCCAGTACTTC.

The chain is built from TRBV27 and TRBJ1-3; D is perhaps TRBD1 (6 bases). CDR1 and CDR2 (germline): MNHEY, SMNVEV (reference sequence). Trimming removed 3 bases from V and 0 bases from J, with 12 bases in between. This CDR3 comprises 16 residues. CDR3 sequence (DNA): TGTGCCAGCAGTTTCGGGGGGCCCTTCTCTGGAAACACCATATATTTT. It yields the protein CASSFGGPFSGNTIYF.

This CDR3 reads CASEREVPYEQYF. As DNA, the CDR3 is TGTGCCTCCGAGCGGGAGGTACCCTACGAGCAGTACTTC. The V gene is TRBV28, the J gene TRBJ2-7; 9 nucleotides match TRBD2. Germline CDR1 MDHEN, CDR2 SYDVKM. Germline trimming cut 11 bases from V and 2 bases from J; bases unmatched to any gene: 7. CDR3 length: 13 residues.

There are a few counts of this clone. V gene TRBV3-1 (or the pseudogene TRBV3-2) combines with J gene TRBJ1-3, with 8 bases identical to TRBD1. J gave up 5 bases and V 5 bases, and 5 bases lay outside the gene matches. The CDR3 length is 14 residues. Germline CDR1 reads LGHDT; CDR2 reads YNNKEL (reference sequence). DNA for the CDR3: TGTGCCAGCAGCTTAGGACAGGGACGAAACACCATATATTTT. This encodes CASSLGQGRNTIYF.

The genes are TRBV2 and TRBJ2-1; TRBD2 agrees at 12 bases. In germline, CDR1 is SNHLY, CDR2 FYNNEI. The ends lost 6 bases at V and 6 bases at J; junction bases unmatched: 3. This CDR3 spans 14 amino acids. As DNA, the CDR3 is TGTGCCAGCAGGACTAGCGGGAGCCCCAATGAGCAGTTCTTC. Its protein is CASRTSGSPNEQFF.

This clone was counted only a few times. This chain links TRBV3-1 (or the pseudogene TRBV3-2) with TRBJ2-3; D uncertain. V was shortened by 1 base and J by 6 bases, with 8 bases between the two germline ends. CDR3 length equals 13 residues. Germline V gene data show CDR1 as LGHDT and CDR2 as YNNKEL (reference sequence). The CDR3 DNA is TGTGCCAGCAGCCAAGCGTTGGAGGATACGCAGTATTTT. As protein: CASSQALEDTQYF.

This clone is a singleton in its sample. V and J are TRBV30 and TRBJ2-6; D is unresolved. This CDR3 has 16 amino acids. Trimming left V 1 base short and J 0 bases short, with 10 bases between. The germline CDR1 and CDR2 sequences are GTSNPN and SVGIG (reference sequence). CDR3 loop: CAWSAPTVSGANVLTF. CDR3 sequence (DNA): TGTGCCTGGAGTGCCCCAACAGTCTCTGGGGCCAACGTCCTGACTTTC.

The rearrangement uses TRBV28 and TRBJ1-2; tentatively, D is TRBD1 (6 bases). Germline lookup yields CDR1 MDHEN and CDR2 SYDVKM. The CDR3 covers 14 residues. The ends were cut back, 3 bases at V and 6 bases at J, with 14 bases in the middle. Here the CDR3 reads CASSFGQGIDGYTF. DNA of the CDR3: TGTGCCAGCAGTTTCGGGCAGGGGATCGATGGCTACACCTTC.

This chain joins TRBV19 and TRBJ2-1; maybe TRBD2 (6 bases). Germline assignment: CDR1 LNHDA and CDR2 SQIVND (reference sequence). Between the trimmed V and J ends, which lost 5 bases and 4 bases, there was a span of 12 bases. The CDR3 extends over 14 amino acids. The CDR3 DNA sequence: TGTGCCAGTAGTTGGGGGGTATCTTACAATGAGCAGTTCTTC. This codes for CASSWGVSYNEQFF.

About this clone: Other DNA sequences in the sample encode the same CDR3. This chain uses TRBV28 with TRBJ2-7; TRBD1 is a possible D gene (5 bases). This CDR3 region has 13 residues. Trimming left V 1 base short and J 2 bases short, with 6 bases between. CDR1 is MDHEN, CDR2 SYDVKM, per germline. The CDR3 loop is CASSLSGTYEQYF. Here the CDR3 DNA reads TGTGCCAGCAGTTTATCAGGGACCTACGAGCAGTACTTC.

The chain recombines TRBV29-1 with TRBJ1-1; 7 bases match TRBD1. CDR3 length equals 13 residues. Germline-derived CDR1 and CDR2 are SQVTM and ANQGSEA. V lost 4 bases and J lost 4; bases outside the gene matches: 6. CDR3 sequence reads: CSVARTGATEAFF. CDR3 nucleotide sequence: TGCAGCGTTGCGAGAACAGGGGCCACTGAAGCTTTCTTT.

V usage is TRBV27 and J usage is TRBJ2-1; D call uncertain. In germline, CDR1 is MNHEY, CDR2 SMNVEV (reference sequence). V lost 2 bases and J 9 bases, leaving 11 bases between the germline ends. CDR3 length: 13 residues. The CDR3: CASSLQRAGEQFF. The CDR3 DNA reads as TGTGCCAGCAGTTTACAAAGAGCAGGTGAGCAGTTCTTC.

The gene calls are TRBV4-3 and TRBJ2-7; no clear D. V was trimmed by 1 base and J by 0 bases, leaving 7 bases between them. This CDR3 region has 14 residues. CDR1 LGHNA and CDR2 YSLEER come from the germline V gene. CDR3 sequence reads: CASSQGPGSYEQYF. The CDR3 DNA reads as TGCGCCAGCAGCCAAGGGCCAGGCTCCTACGAGCAGTACTTC.

The V and J genes are TRBV28 and TRBJ1-5; maybe TRBD1 (5 bases). This CDR3 has 16 amino acids. Germline V CDR1 and CDR2: MDHEN, SYDVKM. Trimming shortened V by 1 base and J by 3 bases, and 13 bases separated the two germline ends. Written as DNA, the CDR3 is TGTGCCAGCAGTTTATCGGCAGGGTCGGTCAATCAGCCCCAGCATTTT. It yields the protein CASSLSAGSVNQPQHF. Based on the CDR3 plus reference TRBV28 and TRBJ1-5, the full variable domain is DVKVTQSSRYLVKRTGEKVFLECVQDMDHENMFWYRQDPGLGLRLIYFSYDVKMKEKGDIPEGYSVSREKKERFSLILESASTNQTSMYLCASSLSAGSVNQPQHFGDGTRLSIL.

The rearrangement links TRBV28 to TRBJ1-1, with unresolved D. Per germline, CDR1 MDHEN and CDR2 SYDVKM. The CDR3 is made up of 13 amino acids. V was trimmed by 7 bases and J by 5 bases, leaving 14 bases between them. This CDR3 reads CASTRGGQTEAFF. The CDR3 DNA follows: TGTGCCAGCACCCGAGGAGGGCAAACTGAAGCTTTCTTT. The entire variable domain, with the rest obtained from reference TRBV28 and TRBJ1-1, is as follows: DVKVTQSSRYLVKRTGEKVFLECVQDMDHENMFWYRQDPGLGLRLIYFSYDVKMKEKGDIPEGYSVSREKKERFSLILESASTNQTSMYLCASTRGGQTEAFFGQGTRLTVV.

The V gene is TRBV3-1 (or the pseudogene TRBV3-2), the J gene TRBJ1-5; D gene unclear. Germline CDR1 and CDR2: LGHDT and YNNKEL (reference sequence). V lost 1 base and J lost 10, with 8 bases in between. The CDR3 has 12 residues. CDR3 residues: CASSQGEFPQHF. The DNA for the CDR3 is TGTGCCAGCAGCCAAGGCGAGTTTCCCCAGCATTTT.

The CDR3 sequence: CASSSPGTEPTGELFF. For the CDR3, the DNA is TGTGCCAGCAGTTCCCCCGGGACAGAGCCCACCGGGGAGCTGTTTTTT. This chain links TRBV28 with TRBJ2-2, with 7 bases identical to TRBD1. CDR1 is MDHEN and CDR2 is SYDVKM in the germline V gene. V shed 4 bases and J 4 bases; nucleotides not matched to a gene: 9. The CDR3 is made up of 16 amino acids.

The J gene is TRBJ2-7, the V gene TRBV28; TRBD2 matches 8 bases. The length of the CDR3 is 14 residues. V lost 6 bases, J lost 3 bases, and 7 bases stayed unmatched. Germline V gives CDR1 MDHEN, CDR2 SYDVKM. The CDR3 nucleotides are TGTGCCAGCAGCCCCTCGGGGGGGCGCTACGAGCAGTACTTC. Translated, it gives CASSPSGGRYEQYF.